Each of the 20 T cell receptor beta chains below was sequenced from the same sample in a study of blood T cell repertoires in COVID-19 (dated by TCRdb to 2020 to 2022). Library construction relied on the immunoSEQ multiplex PCR assay. TCRdb took over this immuneACCESS table, retaining in-frame rearrangements with V and J assigned. Such tables are incomplete; in checked studies, under half of the missing clones stem from an unresolved V gene, and the remainder is unexplained. Here the sample has about 32,000 clones; about 89% occur a single time. In total, the top ten clones hold approximately 3.7% of the sample. Sequencing used peripheral blood. These receptors all stem from a man in his sixties with acute or convalescent COVID-19.

CDR3 sequence reads: CASSFHPQRAYNEQFF. The CDR3, as DNA: TGTGCCAGCAGCTTTCACCCACAGAGAGCCTACAATGAGCAGTTCTTC. The V gene is TRBV7-3, the J gene TRBJ2-1; D remains unclear. The CDR3 runs to 16 residues. V gave up 3 bases and J gave up 2 bases, with 14 bases separating them. CDR1 and CDR2 from the germline V gene are SGHTA and FQGTGA.

This clone was seen a single time. V gene TRBV5-1 combines with J gene TRBJ1-1; no clear D gene. Germline loops: CDR1 SGHRS, CDR2 YFSETQ. The CDR3 consists of 14 residues. Trimming cost V 4 bases and J 0 bases, with 10 bases left between them. The CDR3 coding sequence is TGCGCCAGCAGCCGGGGTCCGGTGAACACTGAAGCTTTCTTT. Its translation: CASSRGPVNTEAFF.

V usage is TRBV3-1 (or the pseudogene TRBV3-2) and J usage is TRBJ1-5; D remains ambiguous. This CDR3 has 14 amino acids. Germline CDR1 LGHDT, CDR2 YNNKEL (reference sequence). V gave up 0 bases and J gave up 3 bases, with 6 bases separating them. Written as DNA, the CDR3 is TGTGCCAGCAGCCAAGACACTTTCAATCAGCCCCAGCATTTT. It translates to CASSQDTFNQPQHF.

The chain uses TRBV6-5 and TRBJ1-2; weak D call: TRBD1 (5 bases). This CDR3 spans 14 amino acids. V was pared by 0 bases and J by 6 bases, with 11 bases between. Germline V gene sequence: CDR1 MNHEY, CDR2 SVGAGI. CDR3 sequence (DNA): TGTGCCAGCAGTTACTCGTTCAGGGTGGATGGCTACACCTTC. Amino acids: CASSYSFRVDGYTF.

This clone was observed once. In nucleotides, the CDR3 is TGCGCCAGCAGCACCCAGACAGGGGTTGAGACCCAGTACTTC. Translating it yields CASSTQTGVETQYF. The chain joins TRBV5-1 to TRBJ2-5; 8 bases align to TRBD1. The CDR3 is 14 residues long. Germline assignment: CDR1 SGHRS and CDR2 YFSETQ. The V segment lost 4 bases and the J segment 5 bases; nucleotides outside the gene matches: 7.

This clone showed up just once. V usage is TRBV5-8 and J usage is TRBJ2-7; 13 bases line up with TRBD2. This CDR3 has 17 residues. Germline V CDR1 and CDR2: SGHTS, YDEGEE. V shed 1 base and J 5 bases; nucleotides not matched to a gene: 9. The CDR3 bases are TGTGCCAGCAGCTTGAGTAGAGGACTAGCGGGAGTACACGAGCAGTACTTC. Protein: CASSLSRGLAGVHEQYF.

The V and J genes are TRBV29-1 and TRBJ1-1; D may be TRBD1 (6 bases). This CDR3 comprises 13 residues. Trimming cost V 4 bases and J 1 base, with 10 bases left between them. CDR1 SQVTM and CDR2 ANQGSEA come from the germline V gene. The CDR3 spells CSVAQTGNTEAFF. In DNA form, the CDR3 reads TGCAGCGTTGCCCAGACAGGGAACACTGAAGCTTTCTTT.

This clone was seen a single time. The CDR3 bases are TGTGCCAGTAGTCTACCGGGACTAGCGGGAGGAAATACGCAGTATTTT. Its translation: CASSLPGLAGGNTQYF. The rearrangement links TRBV19 to TRBJ2-3; 15 bases map to TRBD2. The V gene's germline CDR1 is LNHDA and CDR2 SQIVND (reference sequence). CDR3 length: 16 amino acids. V lost 5 bases to trimming and J lost 7 bases; unmatched junction nucleotides: 7.

The chain has TRBV5-1 and TRBJ2-7, with D perhaps TRBD1 (6 bases). V was cut by 0 bases and J by 4 bases, with 11 bases left in between. The CDR3 runs 14 residues. CDR1 and CDR2 from the germline V gene are SGHRS and YFSETQ. CDR3 in amino acids: CASSLAGAKYEQYF. DNA of the CDR3: TGCGCCAGCAGCTTGGCAGGGGCGAAGTACGAGCAGTACTTC.

The rearrangement links TRBV30 to TRBJ1-4; a weak D match, TRBD1 (5 bases). V dropped 3 bases and J dropped 12 bases, with 17 bases sitting between them. CDR3 length: 13 amino acids. Germline V gives CDR1 GTSNPN, CDR2 SVGIG (reference sequence). CDR3 coding DNA: TGTGCCTGGAGCCGGGGAGGGGTCTATGAACTGTTTTTT. It yields the protein CAWSRGGVYELFF.

CDR3 nucleotide sequence: TGTGCCAGCAGCTACCAGGGGGATTCACCCCTCCACTTT. Amino acids: CASSYQGDSPLHF. The chain combines TRBV3-1 (or the pseudogene TRBV3-2) with TRBJ1-6; 7 bases match TRBD1. Germline lookup yields CDR1 LGHDT and CDR2 YNNKEL (reference sequence). J was trimmed by 8 bases and V by 5 bases; bases with no gene match: 3. CDR3 length equals 13 residues.

The rearrangement joins TRBV20-1 to TRBJ2-5, with a tentative D call TRBD2 (6 bases). The V gene's germline CDR1 is DFQATT and CDR2 SNEGSKA (reference sequence). This CDR3 comprises 11 residues. V gave up 7 bases and J gave up 4 bases, with 10 bases separating them. CDR3 region: CSGLGRETQYF. In DNA, the CDR3 is TGCAGTGGACTAGGGAGAGAGACCCAGTACTTC.

The count of this clone is one. The chain uses TRBV5-1 and TRBJ1-1; 7 bases match TRBD1. CDR3 length equals 16 residues. The ends lost 8 bases at V and 0 bases at J; junction bases unmatched: 13. Per germline, CDR1 SGHRS and CDR2 YFSETQ. CDR3 bases: TGCGCCAGTGTAAGGTACCCGGGACAGATGAACACTGAAGCTTTCTTT. This gives the protein CASVRYPGQMNTEAFF.

Only a few counts were recorded for this clone. The chain couples TRBV7-6 to TRBJ1-1, with D perhaps matching TRBD1 (6 bases). Trimming left V 5 bases short and J 4 bases short, with 17 bases between. There are 15 residues in the CDR3. Germline assignment: CDR1 SGHVS and CDR2 FNYEAQ. CDR3 coding DNA: TGTGCCAGCAGCGCCTACAGGGTCCTAGGCACTGAAGCTTTCTTT. Protein: CASSAYRVLGTEAFF.

This clone showed up just a few times. V and J are TRBV6-5 and TRBJ1-6; 10 bases are shared with TRBD1. This CDR3 region has 14 residues. Germline loops: CDR1 MNHEY, CDR2 SVGAGI. V shed 6 bases, J shed 9 bases, and the junction held 5 bases outside the gene matches. The CDR3 sequence: CASSSDRGLSPLHF. The CDR3 DNA sequence: TGTGCCAGCAGCTCCGACAGGGGGCTTTCACCCCTCCACTTT.

V gene TRBV24-1 combines with J gene TRBJ2-1; no firm D call. The CDR3 runs 12 residues. V was shortened by 5 bases and J by 9 bases, with 10 bases between the two germline ends. Germline values: CDR1 KGHDR, CDR2 SFDVKD. In nucleotides, the CDR3 is TGTGCCACCAGTGTGAGCCCTCGTGAGCAGTTCTTC. The encoded protein is CATSVSPREQFF.

The chain uses TRBV24-1 and TRBJ2-3; weak D call: TRBD1 (5 bases). Germline V gene sequence: CDR1 KGHDR, CDR2 SFDVKD. CDR3 length equals 17 residues. The V and J ends lost 3 bases and 2 bases respectively, with 17 bases between them. Here the CDR3 reads CATSDGHHRTYTDTQYF. For the CDR3, the DNA is TGTGCCACCAGTGATGGACACCACCGAACGTACACAGATACGCAGTATTTT.

The chain carries TRBV11-2 and TRBJ2-5; 9 bases are shared with TRBD1. The CDR3 is 14 amino acids. After removal of 8 bases from V and 5 bases from J, the junction contained 9 bases not matched to a gene. Germline CDR1 reads SGHAT; CDR2 reads FQNNGV. Written as DNA, the CDR3 is TGTGCCAGCGGTAACAGGGGGCGAAGGGAGACCCAGTACTTC. It codes for CASGNRGRRETQYF. Based on the CDR3 plus reference TRBV11-2 and TRBJ2-5, the full variable domain is EAGVAQSPRYKIIEKRQSVAFWCNPISGHATLYWYQQILGQGPKLLIQFQNNGVVDDSQLPKDRFSAERLKGVDSTLKIQPAKLEDSAVYLCASGNRGRRETQYFGPGTRLLVL.

This chain joins TRBV7-2 and TRBJ2-3, with D possibly matching TRBD2 (5 bases). V was clipped by 1 base and J by 5 bases, with 22 bases between them. CDR3 size: 18 residues. The germline V gene encodes CDR1 SGHTA and CDR2 FQGNSA. The CDR3 region has the DNA TGTGCCAGCAGCTTAGTCCCCCGGCTAGCTAGGGTGGTAGATACGCAGTATTTT. Protein: CASSLVPRLARVVDTQYF. Based on the CDR3 plus reference TRBV7-2 and TRBJ2-3, the full variable domain is GAGVSQSPSNKVTEKGKDVELRCDPISGHTALYWYRQSLGQGLEFLIYFQGNSAPDKSGLPSDRFSAERTGGSVSTLTIQRTQQEDSAVYLCASSLVPRLARVVDTQYFGPGTRLTVL.

The chain combines TRBV19 with TRBJ1-4; TRBD1 might be the D (5 bases). The germline V and J ends were trimmed by 8 bases and 3 bases, with 16 bases remaining between them. Germline V gene sequence: CDR1 LNHDA, CDR2 SQIVND (reference sequence). This CDR3 spans 15 amino acids. The CDR3 protein is CASGKGGGPNEKLFF. CDR3 sequence (DNA): TGTGCCAGTGGCAAGGGCGGGGGTCCTAATGAAAAACTGTTTTTT.